The T cell receptor (beta chain) under discussion was sequenced for a study of PD-1 blockade in classical Hodgkin lymphoma (dated by TCRdb to about 2020). The study in broad terms: Nivolumab dosing was 3 mg/kg intravenously every 2 weeks, continuing until either disease progression or unacceptable toxicity. A peripheral blood immune signature of response to PD-1 blockade in classical Hodgkin lymphoma was defined using TCR beta sequencing and CyTOF.

Overall results and qualifications from the work: By C4D1, a significant rise was seen in CD4+ TCR diversity but not in CD8+ TCR diversity (p=0.0027 vs p=0.16), and the rise was most apparent among complete responders (p=0.02). Among trial patients, those achieving complete response had baseline diversity similar to that of newly diagnosed patients, while diversity was significantly lower in partial responders and progressors. Baseline TCR diversity was reported to be lower in newly diagnosed patients than in healthy donors, and even lower in relapsed/refractory patients. Patients starting nivolumab less than 1 year after ASCT had lower diversity and were excluded from later analyses to avoid confounding by immune reconstitution. Only a single clinical trial cohort was studied, and what caused the repertoire differences, possibly disease activity or prior therapy, remained undefined.

In regard to this clone: The antigen it recognizes is unknown. The input lacks base qualities; no much larger clone sits a single base away.

The Qiagen DNeasy kit was used to extract genomic DNA from unsorted PBMCs and from the negatively selected CD4+ and CD8+ fractions. TCR beta CDR3 regions were amplified by immunoSEQ multiplex PCR using primers annealing to V and J segments. Amplification bias was minimized using a synthetic immune receptor repertoire, and residual bias was removed computationally after sequencing. The paper's data handling went like this. Custom Python scripts were used to quantify repertoire diversity as the Shannon entropy index. Unsorted, CD4+ and CD8+ repertoires were examined separately, except in combined analyses, for which CD4+ and CD8+ sequences were merged in silico. A clone counted as expanded when the clone's frequency after treatment rose at least 2-fold relative to C1D1, and clones undetected at baseline were given a pseudocount of 0.5. Clones with 0 or 1 copy at C1D1 were classified as singleton clones, and clones with 2 or more copies were classified as non-singleton clones. Clones expanded in unsorted samples were assigned a CD4+, CD8+ or unknown annotation through matching of protein sequences in sorted samples from the same patient. Diversity changes from C1D1 to C4D1 were tested in paired samples using Wilcoxon tests. TCRdb retrieved this table from immuneACCESS and kept in-frame rearrangements only. Not all clones are present; in checked studies, unresolved V genes account for under half, and no reason is known for the remainder. The DNA was the basis for D and trimming; V, J and clone size are from that table. The sample includes about 25,000 clones, with roughly 76% observed a single time. About 3% of the sample lies in the top ten.

Per the publication, the time point label means: cycle 4 day 1 (C4D1), after around six weeks of nivolumab. Relapse after autologous stem cell transplantation had occurred in all trial patients, and cohorts A, B and C were distinguished by prior brentuximab vedotin exposure. CD4+ T cells were purified from thawed PBMCs by magnetic negative selection with a Miltenyi CD4+ T cell isolation kit. The trial cohort comprised 60 or so patients with relapsed/refractory classical Hodgkin lymphoma whose best overall responses were complete response, partial response or progressive disease. In the multi-cohort phase II CheckMate 205 trial, trial patients received single-agent nivolumab. An independent review committee assessed best overall response by applying the 2007 International Working Group response criteria. PBMCs from the trial were collected at three points: immediately before nivolumab initiation (C1D1), and during therapy at cycle 2 day 1 and cycle 4 day 1. After peripheral blood was drawn into 8 mL Vacutainer Cell Preparation Tubes, PBMCs were isolated by centrifugation and then cryopreserved. Purified CD4+ and CD8+ fractions were prepared only for cases with an additional available PBMC sample. Magnetically labelled cells were removed on LS columns in a quadroMACS separator, and the flow-through was collected as the purified fraction.

V and J are truncated by 5 bases and 0 bases respectively, leaving an intervening sequence of 13 bases. Counted from cysteine to phenylalanine, this CDR3 has 15 amino acids. The kept DNA is CDR3 alone, 45 bases in frame from the first base. Via the germline V gene (reference sequence), CDR1 is LNHDA and CDR2 SQIVND. Rearrangement joined TRBV19 to TRBJ1-1; TRBD1 could be the D gene, as 6 bases match. This receptor was taken from a human donor with classical Hodgkin lymphoma. The material was CD4+ T cells from blood, obtained before the fourth cycle of nivolumab. The CDR3 has the sequence CASSSRRGLNTEAFF. Here is the DNA: TGTGCCAGTAGTTCGCGCAGGGGCTTGAACACTGAAGCTTTCTTT. Beyond the CDR3, the reference TRBV19 and TRBJ1-1 genes provide the residues; the full variable domain reads: DGGITQSPKYLFRKEGQNVTLSCEQNLNHDAMYWYRQDPGQGLRLIYYSQIVNDFQKGDIAEGYSVSREKKESFPLTVTSAQKNPTAFYLCASSSRRGLNTEAFFGQGTRLTVV.